One sample yielded the 18 T cell receptor beta chains listed below, sequenced in a study of OX40 agonist ivuxolimab in advanced cancers. Assay used: immunoSEQ multiplex PCR; TCRdb lists only in-frame clones, some missing. The data hold about 84,000 clones, with about nine tenths observed a single time. The source was CD4+ or CD8+ T cells sorted from blood, collected in a trial of the OX40 agonist ivuxolimab. These receptors all stem from an adult with an advanced solid tumor such as melanoma, head and neck, liver or kidney cancer.

This chain's CDR3 is CATTDFVRGTGELFF. The CDR3 bases are TGTGCCACCACCGACTTTGTTCGCGGGACCGGGGAGCTGTTTTTT. V gene TRBV10-3 combines with J gene TRBJ2-2; D is possibly TRBD2 (5 bases). V shed 10 bases and J shed 5 bases, with 20 bases lying between them. Germline V lookup: CDR1 ENHRY, CDR2 SYGVKD. The CDR3 totals 15 residues.

The chain recombines TRBV4-1 with TRBJ2-7, with TRBD1 matching over 7 bases. The CDR3 loop spans 12 amino acids. V lost 4 bases to trimming and J lost 4 bases; unmatched junction nucleotides: 1. Germline CDR1 is MGHRA and CDR2 is YSYEKL. The CDR3 coding sequence is TGCGCCAGCAGCCCAGGGGGATACGAGCAGTACTTC. Translated: CASSPGGYEQYF.

J is TRBJ2-2 and V is TRBV5-6; 10 nucleotides align to TRBD1. This CDR3 is 16 amino acids long. V dropped 2 bases and J dropped 7; count of bases not matched to a gene: 8. In germline, CDR1 is SGHDT, CDR2 YYEEEE. CDR3 amino acids: CASSFVGTGVGGELFF. CDR3 DNA: TGTGCCAGCAGCTTTGTGGGGACAGGGGTCGGCGGGGAGCTGTTTTTT.

The gene calls are TRBV14 and TRBJ1-1; the D gene is possibly TRBD1 (5 bases). Germline CDR1 SGHDN, CDR2 FVKESK. Trimming stripped 1 base from V and 5 bases from J, with 8 bases between. This CDR3 is 13 amino acids long. Here the CDR3 DNA reads TGTGCCAGCAGCCAAGTTGGGGGAACTGAAGCTTTCTTT. Protein: CASSQVGGTEAFF.

The chain combines TRBV7-6 with TRBJ2-3; 7 bases map to TRBD2. CDR1 and CDR2 (germline): SGHVS, FNYEAQ. This CDR3 comprises 13 residues. V lost 5 bases and J lost 4; bases outside the gene matches: 3. CDR3 sequence: CASSHLAADTQYF. CDR3 bases: TGTGCCAGCAGCCACCTAGCGGCAGATACGCAGTATTTT. The full variable domain, its missing parts supplied by reference TRBV7-6 and TRBJ2-3, is GAGVSQSPRYKVTKRGQDVALRCDPISGHVSLYWYRQALGQGPEFLTYFNYEAQQDKSGLPNDRFSAERPEGSISTLTIQRTEQRDSAMYRCASSHLAADTQYFGPGTRLTVL.

V and J are TRBV6-1 and TRBJ2-3, with D perhaps assigned TRBD1 or TRBD2 (5 bases each). The V and J ends lost 7 bases and 2 bases respectively, with 13 bases between them. The length of the CDR3 is 14 residues. Germline lookup yields CDR1 MNHNS and CDR2 SASEGT. The CDR3 DNA is TGTGCCAGCAAACGGGGCGACTACACAGATACGCAGTATTTT. This codes for CASKRGDYTDTQYF.

This CDR3 reads CASRAGMGNQPQHF. DNA of the CDR3: TGTGCCAGCAGGGCAGGGATGGGCAATCAGCCCCAGCATTTT. The chain is built from TRBV27 and TRBJ1-5; D perhaps matches TRBD1 (5 bases). The V and J ends lost 6 bases and 2 bases respectively, with 11 bases between them. The CDR3 sequence is 14 residues long. The V gene's germline CDR1 is MNHEY and CDR2 SMNVEV (reference sequence).

This chain links TRBV5-1 with TRBJ2-5; D unclear. Germline loops: CDR1 SGHRS, CDR2 YFSETQ. Trimming shortened V by 1 base and J by 0 bases, and 7 bases separated the two germline ends. The CDR3 has 14 amino acids. CDR3: CASSLRVNQETQYF. In DNA, the CDR3 is TGCGCCAGCAGCTTGCGCGTAAACCAAGAGACCCAGTACTTC.

This clone was found a few times. The rearrangement uses TRBV25-1 and TRBJ1-2, with D possibly being TRBD1 (6 bases). Trimming pared 3 bases from V and 4 bases from J, leaving 18 bases between. The CDR3 sequence is 16 residues long. Germline V gene sequence: CDR1 MGHDK, CDR2 SYGVNS. CDR3 protein: CASSDWDPGQVYGYTF. The DNA of the CDR3 is TGTGCCAGCAGTGATTGGGACCCGGGACAAGTCTATGGCTACACCTTC.

About this clone: Additional DNA sequences in this sample encode the identical CDR3. This chain links TRBV6-1 with TRBJ2-7; no firm D call. The CDR3 loop spans 12 amino acids. The V gene's germline CDR1 is MNHNS and CDR2 SASEGT. The ends were cut back, 2 bases at V and 2 bases at J, with 4 bases in the middle. The CDR3 spells CASSELAYEQYF. The DNA for the CDR3 is TGTGCCAGCAGTGAACTTGCCTACGAGCAGTACTTC.

This clone was observed a handful of times. The chain couples TRBV6-1 to TRBJ1-6, with 7 bases that match TRBD1. This CDR3 spans 13 amino acids. Trimming removed 5 bases from V and 9 bases from J; junction bases left unmatched: 4. CDR1 MNHNS and CDR2 SASEGT come from the germline V gene. The CDR3 reads CASSTGEGSPLHF. The CDR3 DNA is TGTGCCAGCAGTACAGGGGAGGGTTCACCCCTCCACTTT.

The genes are TRBV10-3 and TRBJ1-5; 9 positions match TRBD1. V lost 4 bases to trimming and J lost 4 bases; unmatched junction nucleotides: 5. The V gene's germline CDR1 is ENHRY and CDR2 SYGVKD. The length of the CDR3 is 15 residues. CDR3 sequence reads: CAISGGTGWNQPQHF. The CDR3, as DNA: TGTGCCATCAGTGGAGGGACAGGGTGGAATCAGCCCCAGCATTTT.

This chain joins TRBV19 and TRBJ2-1, with D unclear. The CDR3 consists of 11 residues. Germline loops: CDR1 LNHDA, CDR2 SQIVND (reference sequence). Deletions cut 6 bases from V and 6 bases from J, with 6 bases between. CDR3 sequence reads: CASSGGNEQFF. For the CDR3, the DNA is TGTGCCAGTAGCGGTGGCAATGAGCAGTTCTTC.

This clone was found once. The rearrangement uses TRBV6-1 and TRBJ1-1; D remains unclear. Trimming stripped 6 bases from V and 0 bases from J, with 14 bases between. The V gene's germline CDR1 is MNHNS and CDR2 SASEGT. The CDR3 totals 15 residues. The CDR3 spells CASSSMWAMNTEAFF. DNA of the CDR3: TGTGCCAGCAGCTCCATGTGGGCGATGAACACTGAAGCTTTCTTT.

This clone was seen just once. The chain recombines TRBV6-1 with TRBJ2-1; possibly TRBD1 or TRBD2 for D (5 bases each). The CDR3 totals 15 residues. Germline-derived CDR1 and CDR2 are MNHNS and SASEGT. The V gene lost 5 bases and the J gene lost 5 bases, with 16 bases spanning the gap. CDR3 amino acids: CASSRDPAGNNEQFF. The CDR3 bases are TGTGCCAGCAGTCGGGACCCCGCCGGGAACAATGAGCAGTTCTTC.

The V and J genes are TRBV19 and TRBJ2-3; TRBD2 agrees at 8 bases. Germline trimming cut 10 bases from V and 0 bases from J; bases unmatched to any gene: 6. The CDR3 is 14 residues long. CDR1 and CDR2 from the germline V gene are LNHDA and SQIVND (reference sequence). The CDR3 coding sequence is TGTGCCACAATCTCGGGGGGGAGCACAGATACGCAGTATTTT. Its translation is CATISGGSTDTQYF.

The chain is built from TRBV5-1 and TRBJ2-2; tentative D call: TRBD1 (5 bases). The ends were cut back, 4 bases at V and 0 bases at J, with 16 bases in the middle. The CDR3 covers 17 residues. Per germline, CDR1 SGHRS and CDR2 YFSETQ. CDR3 bases: TGCGCCAGCAGCGCCGTCAGGGTGGGTACGAACACCGGGGAGCTGTTTTTT. Translation: CASSAVRVGTNTGELFF. Full variable domain (remainder filled in from reference TRBV5-1 and TRBJ2-2): KAGVTQTPRYLIKTRGQQVTLSCSPISGHRSVSWYQQTPGQGLQFLFEYFSETQRNKGNFPGRFSGRQFSNSRSEMNVSTLELGDSALYLCASSAVRVGTNTGELFFGEGSRLTVL.

Regarding this clone: The same CDR3 is also encoded by other DNA sequences in this sample. The V call is TRBV19, the J call TRBJ1-2; unclear D gene. The germline gives CDR1 LNHDA, CDR2 SQIVND (reference sequence). Trimming removed 0 bases at V and 2 bases at J, with 4 bases between. This CDR3 has 13 residues. The CDR3 bases are TGTGCCAGTAGTATAGAGGGGAACTATGGCTACACCTTC. Its protein is CASSIEGNYGYTF.